These 20 T cell receptor beta chains came from one sample sequenced in a study of blood T cell repertoires in COVID-19. Profiling relied on immunoSEQ multiplex PCR, and the TCRdb table lists in-frame clones only, not all of them. Of about 210,000 clones in the sample, about 88% were seen once. The sequencing sample was made of peripheral blood. The receptors stem from a man in his fifties or sixties with acute or convalescent COVID-19.

The chain links TRBV6-5 to TRBJ2-2; perhaps TRBD2 as D (6 bases). The V gene's germline CDR1 is MNHEY and CDR2 SVGAGI. The CDR3 covers 14 residues. V lost 7 bases, J lost 1 base, and 10 bases lay in between. Here the CDR3 reads CASKSGQNTGELFF. CDR3 in DNA: TGTGCCAGCAAGAGCGGGCAGAACACCGGGGAGCTGTTTTTT.

This clone was detected only once. This chain uses TRBV6-5 with TRBJ2-7; 10 positions agree with TRBD2. The CDR3 spans 15 residues. CDR1 and CDR2 (germline): MNHEY, SVGAGI. Trimming removed 7 bases from V and 4 bases from J; junction bases left unmatched: 10. This CDR3 reads CASTPGSGGRYEQYF. The CDR3 DNA is TGTGCCAGCACGCCGGGTAGCGGGGGGCGTTACGAGCAGTACTTC.

With regard to this clone: Distinct nucleotide sequences in the sample also encode this CDR3. This rearrangement joins TRBV29-1 to TRBJ2-7; maybe TRBD1 (6 bases). The CDR3 is made up of 11 amino acids. In germline, CDR1 is SQVTM, CDR2 ANQGSEA. V gave up 5 bases and J gave up 5 bases, with 10 bases separating them. CDR3 sequence reads: CSVRTGNEQYF. Written as DNA, the CDR3 is TGCAGCGTTCGCACAGGGAACGAGCAGTACTTC.

The V and J genes are TRBV6-1 and TRBJ1-4; 7 bases are a match to TRBD1. The CDR3 runs to 15 residues. CDR1 is MNHNS, CDR2 SASEGT, per germline. V lost 0 bases to trimming and J lost 7 bases; unmatched junction nucleotides: 5. The CDR3 sequence is CASSEAEGAGEKLFF. The CDR3 coding sequence is TGTGCCAGCAGTGAAGCAGAGGGGGCCGGTGAAAAACTGTTTTTT.

The gene calls are TRBV7-2 and TRBJ2-3; 10 bases match TRBD2. The germline V gene encodes CDR1 SGHTA and CDR2 FQGNSA. V lost 5 bases, J lost 7 bases, and 12 bases stayed unmatched. The CDR3 has 16 amino acids. In nucleotides, the CDR3 is TGTGCCAGCAGCACCCCAGCGGGGGGGCCTGGAAATACGCAGTATTTT. It is translated as CASSTPAGGPGNTQYF.

The chain joins TRBV6-5 to TRBJ1-6; D ambiguous. CDR1 is MNHEY and CDR2 is SVGAGI in the germline V gene. The length of the CDR3 is 15 residues. Between the trimmed V and J ends, which lost 7 bases and 0 bases, there was a span of 10 bases. CDR3 coding DNA: TGTGCCAGCAAAACGGGGAGCTCCTATAATTCACCCCTCCACTTT. Protein: CASKTGSSYNSPLHF.

The chain combines TRBV15 with TRBJ1-5, with TRBD1 identical over 7 bases. The ends lost 0 bases at V and 3 bases at J; junction bases unmatched: 5. The germline gives CDR1 LNHNV, CDR2 YYDKDF (reference sequence). There are 16 residues in the CDR3. The chain's CDR3 is CATSRERQGPNQPQHF. The CDR3 DNA is TGTGCCACCAGCAGAGAAAGACAGGGCCCCAATCAGCCCCAGCATTTT.

The chain couples TRBV4-1 to TRBJ2-7; D not certain. V was clipped by 4 bases and J by 3 bases, with 13 bases between them. Germline lookup yields CDR1 MGHRA and CDR2 YSYEKL. The CDR3 has 14 residues. The CDR3: CASSPPLRRYEQYF. CDR3 in DNA: TGCGCCAGCAGCCCCCCTCTCCGTCGCTACGAGCAGTACTTC.

This chain connects TRBV5-4 to TRBJ2-6, with unresolved D. The germline V gene encodes CDR1 SGHNT and CDR2 YYREEE (reference sequence). The CDR3 is 16 amino acids. V lost 0 bases to trimming and J lost 0 bases, with 7 bases between them. CDR3 DNA: TGTGCCAGCAGCTTGGGGCGGAACTCTGGGGCCAACGTCCTGACTTTC. It translates to CASSLGRNSGANVLTF.

The rearrangement uses TRBV6-5 and TRBJ1-1; D is possibly TRBD1 (6 bases). The germline CDR1 and CDR2 sequences are MNHEY and SVGAGI. V dropped 6 bases and J dropped 7 bases, with 12 bases sitting between them. The CDR3 length is 12 residues. The CDR3 sequence: CASSQGTVEAFF. The CDR3 DNA sequence: TGTGCCAGCAGCCAGGGGACGGTTGAAGCTTTCTTT.

This chain connects TRBV19 to TRBJ1-1; D may be TRBD1 (6 bases). The CDR3 has 15 residues. The germline gives CDR1 LNHDA, CDR2 SQIVND (reference sequence). V gave up 1 base and J gave up 3 bases, with 12 bases separating them. The CDR3 nucleotides are TGTGCCAGTAGTATAGTAGGTGCAGGGGACACTGAAGCTTTCTTT. This sequence encodes CASSIVGAGDTEAFF.

The chain carries TRBV9 and TRBJ1-1; the match to TRBD1 covers 9 bases. V shed 3 bases, J shed 4 bases, and the junction held 1 base outside the gene matches. The germline V gene has CDR1 SGDLS and CDR2 YYNGEE. The CDR3 runs 13 residues. In DNA, the CDR3 is TGTGCCAGCAGCGAGGACAGGGGCACTGAAGCTTTCTTT. Translation gives CASSEDRGTEAFF.

The V and J genes are TRBV10-3 and TRBJ2-1; TRBD2 agrees at 11 bases. The CDR3 sequence is 15 residues long. The V gene's germline CDR1 is ENHRY and CDR2 SYGVKD. V was clipped by 4 bases and J by 9 bases; unmatched bases: 8. CDR3 amino acids: CAISGLAGGPGEQFF. DNA for the CDR3: TGTGCCATCAGTGGCCTAGCGGGGGGCCCCGGTGAGCAGTTCTTC.

The chain recombines TRBV7-2 with TRBJ2-3; TRBD2 agrees at 7 bases. This CDR3 is built from 17 residues. Germline-derived CDR1 and CDR2 are SGHTA and FQGNSA. Trimming cost V 4 bases and J 0 bases; bases outside gene matches: 10. The CDR3 loop is CASSSSRGGPSTDTQYF. CDR3 nucleotide sequence: TGTGCCAGCAGCTCGTCCCGCGGGGGACCTAGCACAGATACGCAGTATTTT.

The chain employs TRBV19 and TRBJ1-5; 10 bases match TRBD1. Germline CDR1 is LNHDA and CDR2 is SQIVND (reference sequence). V shed 8 bases, J shed 1 base, and the junction held 5 bases outside the gene matches. The CDR3 loop spans 15 amino acids. The CDR3 nucleotides are TGTGCCAGTCTTCGGACAGGGGGAAGCAATCAGCCCCAGCATTTT. Its translation: CASLRTGGSNQPQHF.

This chain's CDR3 is CASSSNRPPGETQYF. CDR3 coding DNA: TGTGCCAGCAGCTCCAACAGACCGCCGGGGGAGACCCAGTACTTC. The rearrangement joins TRBV7-6 to TRBJ2-5; D perhaps matches TRBD2 (5 bases). In germline, CDR1 is SGHVS, CDR2 FNYEAQ. CDR3 length: 15 residues. Trimming left V 4 bases short and J 5 bases short, with 17 bases between.

This sequence joins TRBV2 and TRBJ2-7, with D perhaps TRBD1 (6 bases). The CDR3 contains 14 residues. Per the germline V gene, CDR1 is SNHLY and CDR2 is FYNNEI. Trimming cost V 10 bases and J 4 bases, with 20 bases left between them. The CDR3 here is CATNAAGARYEQYF. CDR3 in DNA: TGTGCCACCAATGCCGCAGGGGCTCGTTACGAGCAGTACTTC. Looking up the rest from reference TRBV2 and TRBJ2-7 gives the full variable domain: EPEVTQTPSHQVTQMGQEVILRCVPISNHLYFYWYRQILGQKVEFLVSFYNNEISEKSEIFDDQFSVERPDGSNFTLKIRSTKLEDSAMYFCATNAAGARYEQYFGPGTRLTVT.

The rearrangement joins TRBV7-3 to TRBJ2-3, with D possibly matching TRBD2 (7 bases). CDR1 and CDR2 from the germline V gene are SGHTA and FQGTGA. The length of the CDR3 is 17 residues. The V gene lost 1 base and the J gene lost 3 bases, with 17 bases spanning the gap. The CDR3 protein is CASSLMSGGGGTDTQYF. In nucleotides, the CDR3 is TGTGCCAGCAGCTTAATGTCGGGGGGCGGCGGAACAGATACGCAGTATTTT.

The rearrangement joins TRBV9 to TRBJ1-2; a possible D gene is TRBD1 (6 bases). The germline CDR1 and CDR2 sequences are SGDLS and YYNGEE. V shed 3 bases and J shed 3 bases, with 12 bases lying between them. There are 14 residues in the CDR3. For the CDR3, the DNA is TGTGCCAGCAGCGCAACCTCAGGGGACTATGGCTACACCTTC. Its protein is CASSATSGDYGYTF.

As DNA, the CDR3 is TGTGCCAGCAGCCAAGAAGGAGTTCCAGATACGCAGTATTTT. Translating gives CASSQEGVPDTQYF. The gene calls are TRBV3-1 (or the pseudogene TRBV3-2) and TRBJ2-3; D gene uncertain. Germline V gene data show CDR1 as LGHDT and CDR2 as YNNKEL (reference sequence). Trimming removed 0 bases at V and 4 bases at J, with 8 bases between. The CDR3 consists of 14 residues.